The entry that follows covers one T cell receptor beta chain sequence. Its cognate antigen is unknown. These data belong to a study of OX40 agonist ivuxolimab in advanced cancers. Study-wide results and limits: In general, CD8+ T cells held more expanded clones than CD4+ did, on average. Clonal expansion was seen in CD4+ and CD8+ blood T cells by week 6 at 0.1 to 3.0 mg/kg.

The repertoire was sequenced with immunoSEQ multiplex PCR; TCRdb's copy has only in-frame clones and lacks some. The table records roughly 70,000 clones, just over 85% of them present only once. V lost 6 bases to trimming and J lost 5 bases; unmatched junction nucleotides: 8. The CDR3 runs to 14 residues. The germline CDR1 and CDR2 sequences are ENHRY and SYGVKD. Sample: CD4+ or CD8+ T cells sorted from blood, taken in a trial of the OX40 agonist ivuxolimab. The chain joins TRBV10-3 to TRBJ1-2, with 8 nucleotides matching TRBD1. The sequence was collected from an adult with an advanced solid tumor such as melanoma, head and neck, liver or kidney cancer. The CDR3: CAIRTGTGDYGYTF. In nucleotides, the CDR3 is TGTGCCATCAGGACCGGGACAGGCGATTATGGCTACACCTTC.